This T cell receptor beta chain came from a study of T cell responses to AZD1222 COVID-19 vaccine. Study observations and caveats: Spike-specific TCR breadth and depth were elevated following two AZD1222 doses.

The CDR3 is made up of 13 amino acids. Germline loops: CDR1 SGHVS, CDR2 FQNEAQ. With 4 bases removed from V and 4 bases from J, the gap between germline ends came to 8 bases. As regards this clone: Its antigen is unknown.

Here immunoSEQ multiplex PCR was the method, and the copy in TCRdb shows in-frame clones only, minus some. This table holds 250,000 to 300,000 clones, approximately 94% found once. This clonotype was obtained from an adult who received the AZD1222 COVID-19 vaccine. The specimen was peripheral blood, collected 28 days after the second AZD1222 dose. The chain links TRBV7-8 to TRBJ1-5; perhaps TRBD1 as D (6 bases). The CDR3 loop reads CASSSQGNQPQHF. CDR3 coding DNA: TGTGCCAGCAGCTCACAGGGAAATCAGCCCCAGCATTTT.